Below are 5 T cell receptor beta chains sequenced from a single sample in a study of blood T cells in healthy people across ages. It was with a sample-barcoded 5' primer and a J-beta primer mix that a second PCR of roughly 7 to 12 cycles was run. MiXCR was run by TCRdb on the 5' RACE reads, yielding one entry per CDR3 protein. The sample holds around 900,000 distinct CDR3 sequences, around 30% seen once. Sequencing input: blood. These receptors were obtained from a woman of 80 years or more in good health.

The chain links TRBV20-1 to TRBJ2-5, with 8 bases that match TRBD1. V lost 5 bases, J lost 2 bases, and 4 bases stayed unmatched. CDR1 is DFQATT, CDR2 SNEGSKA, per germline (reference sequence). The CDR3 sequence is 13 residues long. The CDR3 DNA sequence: TGCAGTGCTGGACAGGGAGCTCAAGAGACCCAGTACTTC. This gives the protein CSAGQGAQETQYF.

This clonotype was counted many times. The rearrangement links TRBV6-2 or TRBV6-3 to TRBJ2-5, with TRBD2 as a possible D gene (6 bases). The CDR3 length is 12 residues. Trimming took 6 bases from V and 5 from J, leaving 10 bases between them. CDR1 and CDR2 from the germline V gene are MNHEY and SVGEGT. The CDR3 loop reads CASRRLAETQYF. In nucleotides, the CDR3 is TGTGCCAGCAGACGCCTAGCGGAGACCCAGTACTTC.

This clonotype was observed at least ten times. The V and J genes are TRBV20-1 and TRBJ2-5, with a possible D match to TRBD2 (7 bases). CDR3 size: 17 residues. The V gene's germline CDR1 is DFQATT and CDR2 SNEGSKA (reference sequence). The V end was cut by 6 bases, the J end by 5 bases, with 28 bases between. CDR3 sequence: CSAPGAGALHRRETQYF. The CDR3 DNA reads TGCAGTGCCCCCGGCGCGGGGGCCCTTCATCGGAGGGAGACCCAGTACTTC.

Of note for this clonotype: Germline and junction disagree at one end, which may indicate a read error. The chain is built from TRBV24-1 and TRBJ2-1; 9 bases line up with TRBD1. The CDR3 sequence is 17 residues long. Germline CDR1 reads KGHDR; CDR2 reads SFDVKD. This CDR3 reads CATSEGNRGRSYNEQFF. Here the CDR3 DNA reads TGTGCCACCAGTGAGGGAAACAGGGGGCGATCCTACAACGAGCAGTTCTTC.

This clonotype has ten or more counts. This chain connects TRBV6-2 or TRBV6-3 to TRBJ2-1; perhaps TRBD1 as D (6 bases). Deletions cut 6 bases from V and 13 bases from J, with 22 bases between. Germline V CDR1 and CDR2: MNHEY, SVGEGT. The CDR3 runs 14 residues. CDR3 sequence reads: CASRLGQTGSFQFF. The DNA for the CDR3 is TGTGCCAGCAGACTCGGACAGACAGGCAGTTTTCAGTTCTTC.